The 3 T cell receptor beta chains below come from one sample, sequenced in a study of blood T cell repertoires in COVID-19 (TCRdb year 2020). The library was generated by the immunoSEQ multiplex PCR assay. The table comes from immuneACCESS by way of TCRdb, which keeps in-frame sequences with V and J called. Part of the clones is missing from these tables; in studies checked, under half for an unresolved V gene and the rest for unknown reasons. The sample table lists 200,000 to 250,000 clones, about 83% of them with a count of one. The top ten constitute about 4.8% of the sample. The sequenced sample consisted of PBMCs or T cells enriched from blood (not recorded which). The receptors were gathered from a woman aged 45 to 65 who had been exposed to COVID-19.

V and J are TRBV10-1 and TRBJ1-6; D uncertain. This CDR3 is 14 amino acids long. Trimming cost V 0 bases and J 7 bases, with 7 bases left between them. Germline CDR1 WNHNN, CDR2 SYGVQD (reference sequence). CDR3 protein: CASSESGPNSPLHF. In nucleotides, the CDR3 is TGCGCCAGCAGTGAGTCGGGCCCCAATTCACCCCTCCACTTT.

This chain links TRBV29-1 with TRBJ2-7; 8 bases agree with TRBD1. Germline V gene lookup returns CDR1 SQVTM and CDR2 ANQGSEA. With 1 base clipped from V and 5 bases from J, the junction kept 19 bases outside the gene matches. The CDR3 loop spans 18 amino acids. CDR3 protein: CSVEGGRRTGSTGNEQYF. CDR3 coding DNA: TGCAGCGTTGAAGGAGGTAGGAGGACAGGGAGTACCGGGAACGAGCAGTACTTC.

The chain carries TRBV12-3 or TRBV12-4 and TRBJ1-6; weak D call: TRBD1 (5 bases). The length of the CDR3 is 12 residues. The V and J ends lost 5 bases and 14 bases respectively, with 13 bases between them. The CDR3 DNA reads TGTGCCAGCAGTCCTTCGGGGGGAGCCCTCCACTTT. It encodes CASSPSGGALHF.